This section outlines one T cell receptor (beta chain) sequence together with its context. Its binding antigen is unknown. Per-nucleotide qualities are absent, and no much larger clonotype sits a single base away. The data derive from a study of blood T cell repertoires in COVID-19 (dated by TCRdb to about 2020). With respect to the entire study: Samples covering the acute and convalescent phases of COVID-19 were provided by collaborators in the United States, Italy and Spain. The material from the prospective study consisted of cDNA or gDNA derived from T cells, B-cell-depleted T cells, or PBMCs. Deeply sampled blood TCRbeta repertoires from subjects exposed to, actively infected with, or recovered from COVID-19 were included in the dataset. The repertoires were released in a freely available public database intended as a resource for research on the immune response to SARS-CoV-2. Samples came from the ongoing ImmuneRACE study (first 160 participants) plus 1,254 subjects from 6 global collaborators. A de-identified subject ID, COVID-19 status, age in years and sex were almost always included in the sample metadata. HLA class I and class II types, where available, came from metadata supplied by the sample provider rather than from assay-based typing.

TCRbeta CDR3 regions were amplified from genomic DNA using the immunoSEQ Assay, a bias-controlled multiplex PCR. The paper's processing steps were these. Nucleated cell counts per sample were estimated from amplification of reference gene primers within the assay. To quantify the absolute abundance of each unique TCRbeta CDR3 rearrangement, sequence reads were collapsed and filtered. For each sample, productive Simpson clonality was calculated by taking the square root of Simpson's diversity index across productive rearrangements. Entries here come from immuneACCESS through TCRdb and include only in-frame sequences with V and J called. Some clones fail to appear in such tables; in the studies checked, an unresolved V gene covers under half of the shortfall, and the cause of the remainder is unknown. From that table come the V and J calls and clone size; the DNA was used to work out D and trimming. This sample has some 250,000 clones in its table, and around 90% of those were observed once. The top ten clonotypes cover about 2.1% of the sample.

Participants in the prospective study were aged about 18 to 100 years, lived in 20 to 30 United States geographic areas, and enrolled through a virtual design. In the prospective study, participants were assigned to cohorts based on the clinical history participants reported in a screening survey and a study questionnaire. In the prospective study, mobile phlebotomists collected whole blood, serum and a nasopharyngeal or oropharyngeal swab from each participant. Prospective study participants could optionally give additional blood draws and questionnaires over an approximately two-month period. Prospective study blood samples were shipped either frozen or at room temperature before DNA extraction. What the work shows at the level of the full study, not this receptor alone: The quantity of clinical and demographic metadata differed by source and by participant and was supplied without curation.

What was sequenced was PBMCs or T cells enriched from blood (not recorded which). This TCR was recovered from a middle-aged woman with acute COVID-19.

The DNA sequence reads TGTGCCAGCAACCCGGAGGGTAGCTCTGGAAACACCATATATTTT. Translated, it reads CASNPEGSSGNTIYF. The V and J genes are TRBV27 and TRBJ1-3, with no confident D gene call. Measured from the cysteine to the phenylalanine, the CDR3 is 15 residues long. The sequence is cut down to CDR3 DNA, 45 bases in frame from base 1. Based on the germline V gene (reference sequence), the CDR1 and CDR2 sequences are MNHEY and SMNVEV. V lost 7 bases and J lost 0 bases; the stretch between them is 13 bases long.